This TCR beta chain was captured by sequencing in a study of T-cell reconstitution after alpha-beta-depleted transplantation in children. Construction of the TCRbeta library involved unique molecular identifiers. TCRdb analysed the PCR reads with MiXCR anew, one entry per CDR3 protein. In the table there are fewer than 20,000 distinct CDR3 sequences, around 8% of which are singletons. The CDR3 loop spans 13 amino acids. CDR1 is DFQATT and CDR2 is SNEGSKA in the germline V gene (reference sequence). The V gene lost 1 base and the J gene lost 0 bases, with 6 bases spanning the gap. Ten or more counts support this clonotype. Its antigen is undetermined. Study results and caveats: One year after transplant, T-cell counts and diversity came mostly from newly produced T cells.

Here the sequenced sample was PBMCs, mostly from graft donor cells, taken 60 days after TCRalphabeta/CD19-depleted stem cell transplant. The TCR comes from a boy in the first two years of life who had a stem cell transplant for Wiskott-Aldrich syndrome, so the T cells may come from the graft donor. This chain joins TRBV20-1 and TRBJ2-5; D remains ambiguous. The CDR3 DNA follows: TGCAGTGCTAGAGTCCGAGACCAAGAGACCCAGTACTTC. It specifies CSARVRDQETQYF.